The clone carrying this T cell receptor (beta chain) was seen only once. The data are from a study of blood T cell repertoires in COVID-19. Germline lookup yields CDR1 MNHEY and CDR2 SMNVEV (reference sequence). This CDR3 region has 14 residues. V gave up 2 bases and J gave up 4 bases, with 11 bases separating them. The method was immunoSEQ multiplex PCR; TCRdb's version includes in-frame clones alone and lacks a portion of them. This repertoire shows some 170,000 clones, roughly 87% found once; its top ten account for under 5%. The TCR originated in a woman in her sixties or seventies who had recovered from COVID-19. The sequencing input was peripheral blood. The chain is built from TRBV27 and TRBJ1-1; perhaps TRBD1 as D (6 bases). CDR3 nucleotide sequence: TGTGCCAGCAGTTTAAAAAGGGGGGGCACTGAAGCTTTCTTT. Its protein is CASSLKRGGTEAFF.